These 10 T cell receptor beta chains came from one sample sequenced in a study of cytomegalovirus exposure and HLA in healthy donors. Vbeta (60) and Jbeta (13) primers were used in the PCR. TCRdb keeps only in-frame clones here, not all; method: immunoSEQ multiplex PCR. The data contain about 85,000 clones, about 80% of them seen just once; the ten biggest clones take up 20% to 30%. The sample comprised PBMCs. These TCRs come from a woman between 50 and 59 years old in good health and CMV-seropositive.

Note on this clone: Other DNA sequences from this sample encode an identical CDR3 as well. The chain carries TRBV7-8 and TRBJ2-5; 8 bases fit TRBD2. This CDR3 contains 14 residues. CDR1 and CDR2 (germline): SGHVS, FQNEAQ. With V trimmed by 4 bases and J by 5 bases, 6 bases remained unmatched. The CDR3 region is CASSSSGGGETQYF. In DNA, the CDR3 is TGTGCCAGCAGCTCCTCGGGAGGGGGGGAGACCCAGTACTTC.

This chain joins TRBV7-8 and TRBJ1-1; no clear D. The length of the CDR3 is 17 residues. Between the trimmed V and J ends, which lost 7 bases and 1 base, there was a span of 22 bases. Per the germline V gene, CDR1 is SGHVS and CDR2 is FQNEAQ. CDR3 amino acids: CASNREGAGLSNTEAFF. In DNA, the CDR3 is TGTGCCAGCAACCGAGAGGGCGCTGGGCTGTCGAACACTGAAGCTTTCTTT. Full variable domain (rest looked up from reference TRBV7-8 and TRBJ1-1): GAGVSQSPRYKVAKRGQDVALRCDPISGHVSLFWYQQALGQGPEFLTYFQNEAQLDKSGLPSDRFFAERPEGSVSTLKIQRTQQEDSAVYLCASNREGAGLSNTEAFFGQGTRLTVV.

CDR3 DNA: TGTGCCAGCAGTCGACAGGGCCCTAATGAAAAACTGTTTTTT. It codes for CASSRQGPNEKLFF. This rearrangement joins TRBV27 to TRBJ1-4; TRBD1 aligns across 7 bases. CDR1 is MNHEY and CDR2 is SMNVEV in the germline V gene (reference sequence). The CDR3 has 14 residues. The V and J ends lost 5 bases and 3 bases, in that order; junction bases with no gene match: 3.

CDR3 protein: CASTQEGWGSPLHF. The DNA for the CDR3 is TGTGCCAGCACCCAGGAGGGGTGGGGTTCACCCCTCCACTTT. V and J are TRBV11-2 and TRBJ1-6, with TRBD1 as a possible D gene (5 bases). Trimming left V 7 bases short and J 9 bases short, with 16 bases between. Germline V gene lookup returns CDR1 SGHAT and CDR2 FQNNGV. This CDR3 spans 14 amino acids. Together with reference TRBV11-2 and TRBJ1-6, the CDR3 gives the full variable domain: EAGVAQSPRYKIIEKRQSVAFWCNPISGHATLYWYQQILGQGPKLLIQFQNNGVVDDSQLPKDRFSAERLKGVDSTLKIQPAKLEDSAVYLCASTQEGWGSPLHFGNGTRLTVT.

The chain couples TRBV27 to TRBJ2-4, with D possibly TRBD2 on 5 matching bases. CDR3 length: 15 amino acids. Per the germline V gene, CDR1 is MNHEY and CDR2 is SMNVEV (reference sequence). The V gene lost 6 bases and the J gene lost 1 base, with 13 bases spanning the gap. This chain's CDR3 is CASSLGWEAKNIQYF. CDR3 bases: TGTGCCAGCAGCCTAGGATGGGAGGCCAAAAACATTCAGTACTTC.

The chain joins TRBV15 to TRBJ2-1, with 9 bases matching TRBD2. The CDR3 is 17 residues long. Germline assignment: CDR1 LNHNV and CDR2 YYDKDF (reference sequence). V shed 0 bases and J 2 bases; nucleotides not matched to a gene: 5. The CDR3 sequence: CATSREIAGEAYNEQFF. The CDR3 nucleotides read TGTGCCACCAGCAGAGAGATAGCGGGGGAGGCCTACAATGAGCAGTTCTTC.

The chain links TRBV6-1 to TRBJ1-2, with TRBD1 as a possible D gene (6 bases). Germline values: CDR1 MNHNS, CDR2 SASEGT. This CDR3 has 13 amino acids. With 3 bases removed from V and 5 bases from J, the gap between germline ends came to 10 bases. CDR3 bases: TGTGCCAGCAGTGACTCAGGGGCTTATGGCTACACCTTC. It encodes CASSDSGAYGYTF.

The chain joins TRBV9 to TRBJ2-3; TRBD2 matches 9 bases. V shed 3 bases and J 3 bases; nucleotides not matched to a gene: 11. Germline CDR1 is SGDLS and CDR2 is YYNGEE. The CDR3 consists of 17 residues. The CDR3 reads CASSAVAGARGTDTQYF. CDR3 sequence (DNA): TGTGCCAGCAGCGCCGTAGCGGGAGCCCGGGGAACAGATACGCAGTATTTT. Full variable domain (missing parts from reference TRBV9 and TRBJ2-3): DSGVTQTPKHLITATGQRVTLRCSPRSGDLSVYWYQQSLDQGLQFLIQYYNGEERAKGNILERFSAQQFPDLHSELNLSSLELGDSALYFCASSAVAGARGTDTQYFGPGTRLTVL.

The gene calls are TRBV5-1 and TRBJ2-3, with TRBD1 identical over 9 bases. Germline V gives CDR1 SGHRS, CDR2 YFSETQ. Trimming took 4 bases from V and 7 from J; bases not matched to a gene: 7. The length of the CDR3 is 14 residues. CDR3 loop: CASSAGQGGNTQYF. CDR3 sequence (DNA): TGCGCCAGCAGCGCGGGACAGGGAGGAAATACGCAGTATTTT.

The count of this clone is one. The genes are TRBV20-1 and TRBJ1-2; D is possibly TRBD1 (6 bases). The CDR3 runs 11 residues. V shed 8 bases and J shed 9 bases, with 16 bases lying between them. Per the germline V gene, CDR1 is DFQATT and CDR2 is SNEGSKA (reference sequence). CDR3 sequence: CSFLRGKSYTF. The CDR3 DNA reads TGCAGTTTTCTTAGGGGGAAGAGCTACACCTTC.